These 11 T cell receptor beta chains were all obtained from the same sample, sequenced in a study of T cells after yellow fever vaccination (dated by TCRdb to the late 2010s). The sample's treatment or condition label is to be understood as: live attenuated yellow fever vaccine strain. Libraries were built with 5' RACE. The instrument given in TCRdb is Illumina HiSeq 2500. Clones were called with MiXCR by TCRdb after fastp trimmed the public reads at Q25, and only in-frame beta chains were retained. Merged by CDR3 protein, the rows form single entries marked with the most common genes and DNA. The sample data list about 510,000 distinct CDR3 sequences, and 20% to 25% of these were observed just once. The ten largest clonotypes hold around 17% of the sample. Sequenced here: PBMCs, sampled more than 20 days after the first yellow fever vaccination. Source of these receptors: a man aged 18 to 30 who received the YFV17D yellow fever vaccine.

This clonotype was counted between two and nine times. The CDR3 nucleotides are TGTGCCAGCACCCAGACTAGCAGGGAGACCCAGTACTTC. Translation gives CASTQTSRETQYF. J is TRBJ2-5 and V is TRBV12-3 or TRBV12-4, with 7 bases lining up with TRBD2. J gave up 5 bases and V 7 bases, and 7 bases lay outside the gene matches. The CDR3 is 13 amino acids.

V and J are TRBV11-2 and TRBJ1-1; TRBD1 is a possible D gene (6 bases). Germline V CDR1 and CDR2: SGHAT, FQNNGV. The CDR3 sequence is 15 residues long. Trimming took 3 bases from V and 10 from J, leaving 21 bases between them. CDR3 sequence: CASSLGTGNYPAAFF. The DNA for the CDR3 is TGTGCCAGCAGCTTGGGTACAGGGAATTATCCTGCAGCTTTCTTT.

The chain carries TRBV10-3 and TRBJ2-5; the D call may be TRBD1 or TRBD2 (8 bases each). Trimming removed 10 bases from V and 6 bases from J, with 30 bases in between. This CDR3 comprises 17 residues. Per the germline V gene, CDR1 is ENHRY and CDR2 is SYGVKD. This CDR3 is CATSSWTGSSGKKTQYF. The CDR3 region has the DNA TGTGCCACCAGCAGCTGGACAGGGAGTAGCGGGAAGAAGACCCAGTACTTC.

The V gene is TRBV7-2, the J gene TRBJ2-7; 8 bases match TRBD1. The CDR3 sequence is 15 residues long. Germline lookup yields CDR1 SGHTA and CDR2 FQGNSA. After removal of 5 bases from V and 3 bases from J, the junction contained 9 bases not matched to a gene. In DNA, the CDR3 is TGTGCCAGCAGCATACGGACAGGGTTCAACTACGAGCAGTACTTC. Amino acid sequence: CASSIRTGFNYEQYF.

This clonotype was seen only a few times. The genes are TRBV7-2 and TRBJ1-2; D possibly corresponds to TRBD1 (5 bases). CDR1 is SGHTA and CDR2 is FQGNSA in the germline V gene. Trimming took off 3 bases at V and 3 bases at J, with 11 bases between the two ends. The CDR3 is 14 residues long. The DNA for the CDR3 is TGTGCCAGCAGCTTGGGGTCGGGGGACTATGGCTACACCTTC. It yields the protein CASSLGSGDYGYTF.

The J gene is TRBJ2-1, the V gene TRBV10-3; the D is unclear. V was shortened by 4 bases and J by 7 bases, with 8 bases between the two germline ends. This CDR3 has 12 amino acids. CDR1 is ENHRY and CDR2 is SYGVKD in the germline V gene. The CDR3 DNA sequence: TGTGCCATCAGTGTAATAGGGAATGAGCAGTTCTTC. Protein sequence: CAISVIGNEQFF.

This clonotype was observed a handful of times. This chain connects TRBV5-1 to TRBJ1-1; no clear D gene. With 0 bases removed from V and 1 base from J, the gap between germline ends came to 10 bases. This CDR3 is built from 15 residues. Germline assignment: CDR1 SGHRS and CDR2 YFSETQ. CDR3 DNA sequence: TGCGCCAGCAGCTTGGCCGGCCTGAGGAACACTGAAGCTTTCTTT. This sequence encodes CASSLAGLRNTEAFF.

The chain is built from TRBV15 and TRBJ2-3; TRBD2 agrees at 8 bases. V lost 6 bases and J lost 1; bases outside the gene matches: 0. This CDR3 is 13 amino acids long. Germline CDR1 is LNHNV and CDR2 is YYDKDF (reference sequence). The chain's CDR3 is CATRTSGTDTQYF. CDR3 nucleotides: TGTGCCACCAGGACTAGCGGCACAGATACGCAGTATTTT.

The chain carries TRBV24-1 and TRBJ2-1; 8 nucleotides match TRBD2. V shed 5 bases, J shed 5 bases, and the junction held 10 bases outside the gene matches. CDR3 length equals 16 residues. Germline V lookup: CDR1 KGHDR, CDR2 SFDVKD. CDR3 amino acids: CATSVVVAGSHNEQFF. The CDR3 nucleotides read TGTGCCACCAGTGTCGTAGTAGCGGGGTCCCACAATGAGCAGTTCTTC.

A few counts support this clonotype. The chain is built from TRBV29-1 and TRBJ2-5, with 12 bases lining up with TRBD1. The CDR3 covers 14 residues. The V segment lost 4 bases and the J segment 7 bases; nucleotides outside the gene matches: 7. CDR1 is SQVTM and CDR2 is ANQGSEA in the germline V gene. The CDR3 sequence is CSVGWDRGRGTQYF. The DNA for the CDR3 is TGCAGCGTTGGGTGGGACAGGGGGCGTGGGACCCAGTACTTC.

This clonotype has more than one count but fewer than ten. V usage is TRBV4-1 and J usage is TRBJ2-7; 12 bases agree with TRBD2. This CDR3 region has 14 residues. Germline V gives CDR1 MGHRA, CDR2 YSYEKL. Unmatched junction bases numbered 10, after V lost 10 bases and J lost 6 bases. The CDR3 DNA reads TGCGCCACCTCGCAACTAGCGGGGGGTCTCGAGCAGTACTTC. As protein: CATSQLAGGLEQYF.